The 25 T cell receptor beta chains below all came from one sample that was sequenced in a study of blood T cell repertoires in COVID-19 (dated by TCRdb to about 2020). Receptor libraries were prepared by the immunoSEQ multiplex PCR assay. This is the immuneACCESS table as TCRdb keeps it, with only in-frame sequences that have V and J called. A part of the clones is gone; compared with another copy, unresolved V genes explain less than half, and the rest is unexplained. This sample lists approximately 180,000 clones; around 90% were detected once. The ten largest clones take up 20% to 25% of the sample. Specimen: peripheral blood. All receptors derive from a man aged 60 to 69 with active or convalescent COVID-19.

This chain links TRBV11-3 with TRBJ1-5; maybe TRBD1 (5 bases). Germline-derived CDR1 and CDR2 are SGHNT and YENEEA. The CDR3 is 13 amino acids. The V gene lost 10 bases and the J gene lost 4 bases, with 14 bases spanning the gap. The CDR3 DNA follows: TGTGCCACCTTGGGGGGTCAGAATCAGCCCCAGCATTTT. Translating it yields CATLGGQNQPQHF.

The genes are TRBV5-4 and TRBJ2-7, with a possible D match to TRBD1 (6 bases). Trimming stripped 4 bases from V and 2 bases from J, with 10 bases between. The CDR3 has 13 residues. Germline V CDR1 and CDR2: SGHNT, YYREEE (reference sequence). DNA for the CDR3: TGTGCCAGCAGCAGGGACATGACCTACGAGCAGTACTTC. It yields the protein CASSRDMTYEQYF.

V and J are TRBV3-1 (or the pseudogene TRBV3-2) and TRBJ2-3; 9 positions match TRBD1. The CDR3 has 15 residues. The germline V gene encodes CDR1 LGHDT and CDR2 YNNKEL (reference sequence). J was trimmed by 0 bases and V by 5 bases; bases with no gene match: 3. The CDR3 is CASSLQGASTDTQYF. In nucleotides, the CDR3 is TGTGCCAGCAGCTTACAGGGGGCAAGCACAGATACGCAGTATTTT.

V and J are TRBV5-1 and TRBJ1-1, with a possible D match to TRBD1 (5 bases). CDR1 is SGHRS, CDR2 YFSETQ, per germline. The V and J ends lost 6 bases and 0 bases respectively, with 12 bases between them. This CDR3 comprises 14 residues. Here the CDR3 DNA reads TGCGCCAGCAACTCGGGGGGTATGAACACTGAAGCTTTCTTT. Translating it yields CASNSGGMNTEAFF.

The J gene is TRBJ2-2, the V gene TRBV12-5; 9 nucleotides agree with TRBD1. The germline V gene encodes CDR1 LGHNT and CDR2 FRNRAP. Trimming removed 0 bases from V and 4 bases from J; junction bases left unmatched: 6. The CDR3 is made up of 17 amino acids. CDR3 sequence (DNA): TGTGCTAGTGGTTTGGTAACAGGGGGCATGAGCACCGGGGAGCTGTTTTTT. Protein product: CASGLVTGGMSTGELFF.

The chain couples TRBV2 to TRBJ2-5; 8 nucleotides agree with TRBD2. Germline assignment: CDR1 SNHLY and CDR2 FYNNEI. The CDR3 has 14 amino acids. The V segment lost 4 bases and the J segment 2 bases; nucleotides outside the gene matches: 3. The CDR3 DNA reads TGTGCCAGCAGTGCCTCGGGGGGGCAAGAGACCCAGTACTTC. Its protein is CASSASGGQETQYF. Combining the CDR3 with reference TRBV2 and TRBJ2-5 gives the whole variable domain EPEVTQTPSHQVTQMGQEVILRCVPISNHLYFYWYRQILGQKVEFLVSFYNNEISEKSEIFDDQFSVERPDGSNFTLKIRSTKLEDSAMYFCASSASGGQETQYFGPGTRLLVL.

The rearrangement uses TRBV19 and TRBJ2-1; TRBD1 might be the D (5 bases). Germline values: CDR1 LNHDA, CDR2 SQIVND (reference sequence). V was clipped by 5 bases and J by 9 bases, with 14 bases between them. The CDR3 sequence is 13 residues long. The CDR3 nucleotides are TGTGCCAGTAGTGCAAACAGGTTAAGTGAGCAGTTCTTC. Translated, it gives CASSANRLSEQFF.

This rearrangement joins TRBV5-1 to TRBJ1-1; 9 bases line up with TRBD1. In germline, CDR1 is SGHRS, CDR2 YFSETQ. The CDR3 has 17 amino acids. Losses at the gene ends were 0 bases for V and 0 bases for J; bases not matched to a gene: 6. CDR3 DNA sequence: TGCGCCAGCAGCTTGGGGAACAGGGGGCTTTTGAACACTGAAGCTTTCTTT. Amino acids: CASSLGNRGLLNTEAFF.

V usage is TRBV4-1 and J usage is TRBJ2-7; 8 bases align to TRBD2. The CDR3 totals 15 residues. Germline-derived CDR1 and CDR2 are MGHRA and YSYEKL. V gave up 0 bases and J gave up 0 bases; unmatched junction bases: 1. CDR3 loop: CASSQDGLASYEQYF. The DNA of the CDR3 is TGCGCCAGCAGCCAAGATGGACTAGCCTCCTACGAGCAGTACTTC.

V and J are TRBV7-9 and TRBJ2-7; unclear D gene. Trimming removed 5 bases from V and 9 bases from J, with 11 bases in between. The germline gives CDR1 SEHNR, CDR2 FQNEAQ (reference sequence). The CDR3 runs 11 residues. The chain's CDR3 is CASSRQAGQYF. The CDR3 bases are TGTGCCAGCAGCCGCCAGGCTGGGCAGTACTTC.

The chain has TRBV3-1 (or the pseudogene TRBV3-2) and TRBJ2-5; weak D call: TRBD2 (6 bases). V dropped 0 bases and J dropped 2 bases, with 13 bases sitting between them. The CDR3 runs to 16 residues. Per the germline V gene, CDR1 is LGHDT and CDR2 is YNNKEL (reference sequence). As DNA, the CDR3 is TGTGCCAGCAGCCAAGATGGAAGGGGAGGTCAAGAGACCCAGTACTTC. Residues: CASSQDGRGGQETQYF.

The gene calls are TRBV5-1 and TRBJ2-5; 10 nucleotides match TRBD1. The CDR3 has 14 residues. The germline V gene encodes CDR1 SGHRS and CDR2 YFSETQ. V trimming: 7 bases; J trimming: 3 bases; junction bases outside the gene matches: 6. For the CDR3, the DNA is TGCGCCAGCGTCCTAGGGACAGGGGAAGAGACCCAGTACTTC. This encodes CASVLGTGEETQYF.

This clone was seen only a few times. The chain carries TRBV4-2 and TRBJ2-7, with TRBD1 matching 7 bases. The CDR3 is made up of 14 amino acids. J gave up 3 bases and V 1 base, and 3 bases lay outside the gene matches. CDR1 is LGHNA and CDR2 is YNFKEQ in the germline V gene. The CDR3: CASSQGRQGYEQYF. The CDR3 bases are TGTGCCAGCAGCCAAGGCAGACAGGGCTACGAGCAGTACTTC.

This sequence joins TRBV30 and TRBJ1-6; possible D gene TRBD1, 5 bases. V lost 4 bases to trimming and J lost 9 bases, with 31 bases between them. The CDR3 runs to 19 residues. Germline CDR1 is GTSNPN and CDR2 is SVGIG (reference sequence). The CDR3 DNA reads as TGTGCCTGGAACGACCGGGACTCCCCCAAAGGCGGGAATTTTTCACCCCTCCACTTT. Residues: CAWNDRDSPKGGNFSPLHF.

The rearrangement uses TRBV5-1 and TRBJ2-5; the match to TRBD2 covers 14 bases. V lost 4 bases to trimming and J lost 4 bases; unmatched junction nucleotides: 6. Germline assignment: CDR1 SGHRS and CDR2 YFSETQ. The CDR3 spans 16 residues. CDR3 amino acids: CASSPWTSGGRETQYF. DNA for the CDR3: TGCGCCAGCAGCCCCTGGACTAGCGGGGGGCGAGAGACCCAGTACTTC. The full variable domain, its missing parts supplied by reference TRBV5-1 and TRBJ2-5, is KAGVTQTPRYLIKTRGQQVTLSCSPISGHRSVSWYQQTPGQGLQFLFEYFSETQRNKGNFPGRFSGRQFSNSRSEMNVSTLELGDSALYLCASSPWTSGGRETQYFGPGTRLLVL.

The chain carries TRBV5-5 and TRBJ2-5; 10 bases line up with TRBD1. Germline CDR1 reads SGHKS; CDR2 reads YYEKEE (reference sequence). The CDR3 extends over 15 amino acids. Losses at the gene ends were 0 bases for V and 5 bases for J; bases not matched to a gene: 4. Here the CDR3 reads CASSLATGGEETQYF. For the CDR3, the DNA is TGTGCCAGCAGCTTGGCGACAGGGGGCGAGGAGACCCAGTACTTC.

This chain uses TRBV30 with TRBJ1-2, with TRBD1 matching over 9 bases. The CDR3 loop spans 13 amino acids. V was pared by 4 bases and J by 7 bases, with 7 bases of the junction left unmatched. CDR1 GTSNPN and CDR2 SVGIG come from the germline V gene (reference sequence). CDR3 sequence (DNA): TGTGCCTGGATACAGGGGGCCCCCTCTGGCTACACCTTC. Amino acid sequence: CAWIQGAPSGYTF.

This clone was counted once. The chain is built from TRBV7-2 and TRBJ2-5; 13 nucleotides match TRBD2. The V gene end was trimmed by 4 bases and the J gene end by 5 bases; junction bases not matched to a gene: 4. This CDR3 contains 15 residues. Per germline, CDR1 SGHTA and CDR2 FQGNSA. The CDR3 sequence: CASSYQTSGGETQYF. The CDR3 DNA is TGTGCCAGCAGCTACCAGACTAGCGGGGGGGAGACCCAGTACTTC.

This chain connects TRBV11-2 to TRBJ1-6; a weak D match, TRBD1 (5 bases). This CDR3 contains 14 residues. V was clipped by 3 bases and J by 10 bases, with 13 bases between them. CDR1 and CDR2 from the germline V gene are SGHAT and FQNNGV. The CDR3, as DNA: TGTGCCAGCAGCTTCGGGGGGGGAGGATCACCCCTCCACTTT. This sequence encodes CASSFGGGGSPLHF.

The genes are TRBV13 and TRBJ1-1; 8 nucleotides align to TRBD1. This CDR3 contains 15 residues. The V segment lost 3 bases and the J segment 1 base; nucleotides outside the gene matches: 4. CDR1 and CDR2 (germline): PRHDT, FYEKMQ (reference sequence). DNA of the CDR3: TGTGCCAGCAGCTTTACCGGGACAGGGAACACTGAAGCTTTCTTT. It codes for CASSFTGTGNTEAFF.

The chain combines TRBV30 with TRBJ1-2; a possible D gene is TRBD1 (5 bases). CDR1 is GTSNPN and CDR2 is SVGIG in the germline V gene (reference sequence). This CDR3 has 12 residues. The V end lost 7 bases, the J end lost 8 bases, and 17 bases lay between the germline ends. The DNA of the CDR3 is TGTGCCTTGACGACAGTCATGACGGGCTACACCTTC. Its translation: CALTTVMTGYTF.

The chain joins TRBV5-5 to TRBJ2-7; no firm D call. Germline V gene sequence: CDR1 SGHKS, CDR2 YYEKEE (reference sequence). Trimming pared 4 bases from V and 5 bases from J, leaving 10 bases between. This CDR3 contains 12 residues. The CDR3 region has the DNA TGTGCCAGCAGCCTGACTCTGGACGAGCAGTACTTC. This codes for CASSLTLDEQYF.

CDR3 DNA sequence: TGTGCCAGCAGTCCGGGACAGGGTTACAATGAGCAGTTCTTC. As protein: CASSPGQGYNEQFF. This rearrangement joins TRBV4-2 to TRBJ2-1; 9 bases agree with TRBD1. The V and J ends lost 6 bases and 4 bases, in that order; junction bases with no gene match: 4. Germline V CDR1 and CDR2: LGHNA, YNFKEQ. The CDR3 extends over 14 amino acids.

V and J are TRBV9 and TRBJ1-5; D remains ambiguous. From germline, CDR1 is SGDLS and CDR2 YYNGEE. The V end lost 0 bases, the J end lost 7 bases, and 11 bases lay between the germline ends. The CDR3 runs to 14 residues. In DNA, the CDR3 is TGTGCCAGCAGCGTAGAGGGAGGTCGCCAGCCCCAGCATTTT. Encoded protein: CASSVEGGRQPQHF.

The rearrangement links TRBV30 to TRBJ2-3, with D perhaps TRBD1 (6 bases). From germline, CDR1 is GTSNPN and CDR2 SVGIG (reference sequence). This CDR3 has 15 amino acids. V dropped 2 bases and J dropped 2 bases, with 14 bases sitting between them. The CDR3 here is CAWSRGTGLTDTQYF. The CDR3 nucleotides are TGTGCCTGGAGTCGAGGAACAGGGCTCACAGATACGCAGTATTTT. Full variable domain (remainder filled in from reference TRBV30 and TRBJ2-3): SQTIHQWPATLVQPVGSPLSLECTVEGTSNPNLYWYRQAAGRGLQLLFYSVGIGQISSEVPQNLSASRPQDRQFILSSKKLLLSDSGFYLCAWSRGTGLTDTQYFGPGTRLTVL.